These 29 T cell receptor beta chains share one sample of origin, sequenced in a study of shared clonotypes between healthy human individuals. Clones were read by immunoSEQ multiplex PCR, and TCRdb kept only the in-frame ones, dropping some. The sample has millions of clones, roughly 94% seen once. The sample was naive CD4+ T cells sorted from blood. Sample subset: CD45RA+ positively selected. Every receptor here comes from a man younger than 30 in good health.

The DNA for the CDR3 is TGTGCCAGCAGCCCTAATACAGGGGGCGCTCGCTATGGCTACACCTTC. Translating gives CASSPNTGGARYGYTF. The chain is built from TRBV9 and TRBJ1-2, with 9 bases matching TRBD1. The CDR3 sequence is 16 residues long. Germline CDR1 and CDR2: SGDLS and YYNGEE. Trimming took 4 bases from V and 4 from J; bases not matched to a gene: 11.

The chain has TRBV5-1 and TRBJ2-1, with 10 bases aligning to TRBD2. V lost 1 base to trimming and J lost 5 bases; unmatched junction nucleotides: 24. Germline values: CDR1 SGHRS, CDR2 YFSETQ. The CDR3 runs to 22 residues. The CDR3: CASSLKMLGLAGVSLYDNEQFF. As DNA, the CDR3 is TGCGCCAGCAGCTTGAAGATGTTGGGTCTAGCGGGAGTATCACTTTACGACAATGAGCAGTTCTTC.

Concerning this clone: The sample has other DNA sequences that encode this CDR3 too. V gene TRBV28 combines with J gene TRBJ1-5; TRBD1 matches at 7 bases. J was trimmed by 6 bases and V by 5 bases; bases with no gene match: 4. The CDR3 spans 13 residues. The germline gives CDR1 MDHEN, CDR2 SYDVKM. CDR3: CASSRQGFQPQHF. CDR3 coding DNA: TGTGCCAGCAGTCGACAGGGATTTCAGCCCCAGCATTTT. Based on the CDR3 plus reference TRBV28 and TRBJ1-5, the full variable domain is DVKVTQSSRYLVKRTGEKVFLECVQDMDHENMFWYRQDPGLGLRLIYFSYDVKMKEKGDIPEGYSVSREKKERFSLILESASTNQTSMYLCASSRQGFQPQHFGDGTRLSIL.

V usage is TRBV10-1 and J usage is TRBJ2-2; D is perhaps TRBD1 or TRBD2 (6 bases each). The CDR3 contains 21 residues. Trimming left V 7 bases short and J 0 bases short, with 30 bases between. The V gene's germline CDR1 is WNHNN and CDR2 SYGVQD (reference sequence). The CDR3 is CASKPGGRGPGIRSNTGELFF. DNA for the CDR3: TGCGCCAGCAAACCGGGTGGTCGGGGGCCAGGGATAAGATCGAACACCGGGGAGCTGTTTTTT.

V is TRBV18 and J is TRBJ2-2; possibly TRBD1 for D (5 bases). CDR1 and CDR2 from the germline V gene are KGHSH and LQKENI. The CDR3 runs to 13 residues. Trimming took 6 bases from V and 7 from J, leaving 12 bases between them. In DNA form, the CDR3 reads TGTGCCAGCTCCAACGGCCAGGGCGGGGAGCTGTTTTTT. This sequence encodes CASSNGQGGELFF.

The table lists this clone with a count of one. The rearrangement uses TRBV6-6 and TRBJ2-7; D may correspond to TRBD1 or TRBD2 (7 bases each). CDR1 and CDR2 from the germline V gene are MNHNY and SVGAGI (reference sequence). V lost 10 bases, J lost 0 bases, and 16 bases lay in between. The CDR3 consists of 14 residues. The CDR3 DNA follows: TGTGCCACTCGAGCGGGGACAGCCTCCTACGAGCAGTACTTC. Translated: CATRAGTASYEQYF.

The rearrangement joins TRBV29-1 to TRBJ2-5; TRBD1 or TRBD2 may be the D gene (5 bases each). Trimming shortened V by 6 bases and J by 4 bases, and 15 bases separated the two germline ends. Germline loops: CDR1 SQVTM, CDR2 ANQGSEA. The CDR3 is 13 residues long. CDR3 amino acids: CSVRAGSGETQYF. In DNA, the CDR3 is TGCAGCGTGAGGGCAGGGTCCGGAGAGACCCAGTACTTC.

The chain recombines TRBV29-1 with TRBJ2-1; D is unclear. CDR1 SQVTM and CDR2 ANQGSEA come from the germline V gene. The CDR3 sequence is 13 residues long. Trimming cost V 6 bases and J 8 bases, with 17 bases left between them. CDR3 loop: CSVKGSFTDEQFF. The CDR3 nucleotides are TGCAGCGTGAAGGGCTCCTTCACCGATGAGCAGTTCTTC.

The chain employs TRBV11-1 and TRBJ1-1; the D gene is possibly TRBD1 (6 bases). The V gene lost 8 bases and the J gene lost 3 bases, with 22 bases spanning the gap. This CDR3 has 16 residues. The germline gives CDR1 SGHAT, CDR2 FQDESV (reference sequence). CDR3 residues: CASRPSGRGSYTEAFF. CDR3 nucleotide sequence: TGTGCCAGCCGTCCTAGCGGGAGGGGGTCTTACACTGAAGCTTTCTTT.

The chain joins TRBV4-1 to TRBJ2-7; 7 bases fit TRBD2. V was clipped by 0 bases and J by 4 bases; unmatched bases: 6. The germline CDR1 and CDR2 sequences are MGHRA and YSYEKL. The CDR3 covers 15 residues. The CDR3 loop is CASSQDGGRTYEQYF. CDR3 sequence (DNA): TGCGCCAGCAGCCAAGATGGCGGGAGAACTTACGAGCAGTACTTC.

This chain uses TRBV6-1 with TRBJ2-7, with TRBD2 matching 7 bases. The CDR3 is 15 residues long. Germline-derived CDR1 and CDR2 are MNHNS and SASEGT. Unmatched junction bases numbered 6, after V lost 1 base and J lost 3 bases. The CDR3 DNA reads TGTGCCAGCAGTGAAGGGCTAGCGGCTCGCTACGAGCAGTACTTC. Translation gives CASSEGLAARYEQYF.

This clone appeared a single time. This rearrangement joins TRBV6-1 to TRBJ2-5, with 8 bases that match TRBD2. The ends lost 3 bases at V and 5 bases at J; junction bases unmatched: 8. The CDR3 is made up of 15 amino acids. CDR1 and CDR2 (germline): MNHNS, SASEGT. CDR3 in DNA: TGTGCCAGCAGTGATACAGGACTAGCTTTGGAGACCCAGTACTTC. Amino acid sequence: CASSDTGLALETQYF.

The chain links TRBV30 to TRBJ1-5; the D gene is possibly TRBD1 (5 bases). The germline gives CDR1 GTSNPN, CDR2 SVGIG (reference sequence). This CDR3 spans 14 amino acids. Trimming took 3 bases from V and 3 from J, leaving 12 bases between them. The CDR3 nucleotides are TGTGCCTGGAGCCTTGACAGTTCCAATCAGCCCCAGCATTTT. Its protein is CAWSLDSSNQPQHF.

The count of this clone is one. The sample contains more than one DNA sequence encoding this CDR3. For the CDR3, the DNA is TGTGCCACCAGCCGGGACGGAGATCAGCCCCAGCATTTT. Its protein product is CATSRDGDQPQHF. V gene TRBV15 combines with J gene TRBJ1-5; TRBD1 is a possible D gene (5 bases). The germline V gene encodes CDR1 LNHNV and CDR2 YYDKDF (reference sequence). The CDR3 totals 13 residues. Trimming took off 5 bases at V and 5 bases at J, with 10 bases between the two ends. Together with reference TRBV15 and TRBJ1-5, the CDR3 gives the full variable domain: DAMVIQNPRYQVTQFGKPVTLSCSQTLNHNVMYWYQQKSSQAPKLLFHYYDKDFNNEADTPDNFQSRRPNTSFCFLDIRSPGLGDTAMYLCATSRDGDQPQHFGDGTRLSIL.

This chain uses TRBV6-5 with TRBJ2-1; D tentatively fits TRBD1 or TRBD2 (5 bases each). The CDR3 is 11 residues long. The germline V gene has CDR1 MNHEY and CDR2 SVGAGI. Deletions cut 6 bases from V and 10 bases from J, with 10 bases between. CDR3 nucleotides: TGTGCCAGCAGCCACGGGGACGAGCAGTTCTTC. Translated: CASSHGDEQFF.

V and J are TRBV5-1 and TRBJ2-2; perhaps D is TRBD1 or TRBD2 (5 bases each). Germline-derived CDR1 and CDR2 are SGHRS and YFSETQ. The CDR3 runs 18 residues. Trimming took 0 bases from V and 0 from J, leaving 15 bases between them. CDR3 coding DNA: TGCGCCAGCAGCTTGGCAAGGGTTGGGGGAACGAACACCGGGGAGCTGTTTTTT. Protein: CASSLARVGGTNTGELFF.

The chain recombines TRBV11-2 with TRBJ1-2; 8 bases align to TRBD1. CDR1 and CDR2 from the germline V gene are SGHAT and FQNNGV. V lost 5 bases to trimming and J lost 6 bases; unmatched junction nucleotides: 5. This CDR3 contains 13 residues. The CDR3 loop reads CASSPTGEDGYTF. In nucleotides, the CDR3 is TGTGCCAGCAGCCCGACAGGGGAGGATGGCTACACCTTC.

The chain has TRBV7-2 and TRBJ2-2, with TRBD1 as a possible D gene (6 bases). The CDR3 runs 15 residues. Trimming removed 2 bases at V and 4 bases at J, with 11 bases between. CDR1 is SGHTA, CDR2 FQGNSA, per germline. CDR3: CASSLLQGSTGELFF. CDR3 nucleotides: TGTGCCAGCAGCTTACTACAGGGTTCCACCGGGGAGCTGTTTTTT. Supplemented by reference TRBV7-2 and TRBJ2-2, the full variable domain reads GAGVSQSPSNKVTEKGKDVELRCDPISGHTALYWYRQSLGQGLEFLIYFQGNSAPDKSGLPSDRFSAERTGGSVSTLTIQRTQQEDSAVYLCASSLLQGSTGELFFGEGSRLTVL.

For the CDR3, the DNA is TGTGCCAGCAAACCACAGACTAGCACAGATACGCAGTATTTT. Translating gives CASKPQTSTDTQYF. The chain combines TRBV6-6 with TRBJ2-3; D is uncertain. Germline V gives CDR1 MNHNY, CDR2 SVGAGI (reference sequence). Trimming removed 7 bases at V and 0 bases at J, with 11 bases between. The CDR3 is 14 residues long.

J is TRBJ1-1 and V is TRBV7-2; the D is unclear. CDR3 length equals 14 residues. V lost 5 bases and J 1 base, leaving 11 bases between the germline ends. The germline V gene encodes CDR1 SGHTA and CDR2 FQGNSA. The DNA of the CDR3 is TGTGCCAGCAGCCCAGCAAAGGAGAACACTGAAGCTTTCTTT. It is translated as CASSPAKENTEAFF.

The gene calls are TRBV7-2 and TRBJ1-2; D may be TRBD1 (6 bases). V was cut by 5 bases and J by 7 bases, with 14 bases left in between. From germline, CDR1 is SGHTA and CDR2 FQGNSA. This CDR3 region has 13 residues. For the CDR3, the DNA is TGTGCCAGCAGCATCCACAGGGCAAGTGGCTACACCTTC. This gives the protein CASSIHRASGYTF.

CDR3 sequence: CASTGQGLLEAFF. The CDR3 nucleotides read TGTGCCAGCACTGGACAGGGCTTACTCGAAGCTTTCTTT. This chain joins TRBV27 and TRBJ1-1; 8 bases fit TRBD1. The J segment lost 8 bases and the V segment lost 7 bases, leaving 9 bases of the junction unmatched. Germline CDR1 reads MNHEY; CDR2 reads SMNVEV (reference sequence). The CDR3 totals 13 residues.

The chain employs TRBV6-4 and TRBJ1-1; 11 nucleotides match TRBD1. The CDR3 contains 14 residues. V was clipped by 5 bases and J by 11 bases; unmatched bases: 10. CDR1 and CDR2 (germline): MRHNA, SNTAGT. In nucleotides, the CDR3 is TGTGCCAGCAGTCCAGGACAGGGGGCGTTTACGGCTTTCTTT. Translating gives CASSPGQGAFTAFF.

The CDR3 sequence: CASSQDRGGEKLFF. The DNA of the CDR3 is TGTGCCAGCAGCCAGGACAGGGGAGGCGAAAAACTGTTTTTT. The J gene is TRBJ1-4, the V gene TRBV5-4, with TRBD1 matching 9 bases. The V gene's germline CDR1 is SGHNT and CDR2 YYREEE (reference sequence). This CDR3 is 14 amino acids long. V lost 4 bases, J lost 8 bases, and 6 bases stayed unmatched.

This rearrangement joins TRBV29-1 to TRBJ2-3; 9 bases are shared with TRBD2. Unmatched junction bases numbered 8, after V lost 5 bases and J lost 5 bases. The CDR3 is 14 residues long. From germline, CDR1 is SQVTM and CDR2 ANQGSEA. The CDR3 coding sequence is TGCAGCGTTTCTAGCGGGACGACGGGAGATACGCAGTATTTT. The encoded protein is CSVSSGTTGDTQYF.

This clone was recorded once. The rearrangement links TRBV18 to TRBJ2-7, with no clear D. V lost 3 bases, J lost 3 bases, and 6 bases lay in between. CDR1 and CDR2 (germline): KGHSH, LQKENI. The CDR3 totals 12 residues. As DNA, the CDR3 is TGTGCCAGCTCACCGGACGACTACGAGCAGTACTTC. Protein: CASSPDDYEQYF.

The V and J genes are TRBV10-2 and TRBJ1-2, with 7 positions matching TRBD1. V shed 8 bases, J shed 2 bases, and the junction held 5 bases outside the gene matches. Germline V CDR1 and CDR2: WSHSY, SAAADI. The CDR3 covers 13 residues. The CDR3 spells CASAGQSNYGYTF. In DNA form, the CDR3 reads TGCGCCAGCGCGGGACAGTCGAACTATGGCTACACCTTC.

This chain connects TRBV4-3 to TRBJ2-7; TRBD2 agrees at 13 bases. J was trimmed by 4 bases and V by 2 bases; bases with no gene match: 8. The CDR3 contains 17 residues. CDR1 and CDR2 from the germline V gene are LGHNA and YSLEER. DNA for the CDR3: TGCGCCAGCAGCCAAAGCGGGACTAGCGGGAATGGGTACGAGCAGTACTTC. This translates into CASSQSGTSGNGYEQYF.

The J gene is TRBJ2-3, the V gene TRBV29-1, with TRBD2 identical over 10 bases. The V gene end was trimmed by 8 bases and the J gene end by 1 base; junction bases not matched to a gene: 6. The CDR3 covers 14 residues. Germline V gene sequence: CDR1 SQVTM, CDR2 ANQGSEA. The DNA for the CDR3 is TGCAGCATTAGAGCGGGAGGGGGCACAGATACGCAGTATTTT. Protein: CSIRAGGGTDTQYF.